These 10 T cell receptor beta chains came from one sample sequenced in a study of blood T cell repertoires in COVID-19. Sequenced by immunoSEQ multiplex PCR; TCRdb stores in-frame clones only, minus some. Of about 150,000 clones listed, roughly 88% are singletons. Sequencing was performed on PBMCs or T cells enriched from blood (not recorded which). The receptors here all came from a woman between 45 and 60 years old who had recovered from COVID-19.

The genes are TRBV3-1 (or the pseudogene TRBV3-2) and TRBJ2-1; a weak D match, TRBD2 (6 bases). Germline lookup yields CDR1 LGHDT and CDR2 YNNKEL (reference sequence). The ends were cut back, 8 bases at V and 4 bases at J, with 9 bases in the middle. The CDR3 has 12 residues. CDR3 bases: TGTGCCAGCCGGGGACTTTACAATGAGCAGTTCTTC. It codes for CASRGLYNEQFF.

The CDR3 protein is CASSRTGKNTEAFF. The DNA of the CDR3 is TGTGCCAGCAGCCGTACAGGTAAGAACACTGAAGCTTTCTTT. This chain links TRBV3-1 (or the pseudogene TRBV3-2) with TRBJ1-1; D may be TRBD1 (5 bases). CDR3 length equals 14 residues. V lost 4 bases, J lost 1 base, and 10 bases lay in between. Germline lookup yields CDR1 LGHDT and CDR2 YNNKEL (reference sequence).

The chain is built from TRBV6-5 and TRBJ2-7; no reliable D call. The CDR3 covers 13 residues. From germline, CDR1 is MNHEY and CDR2 SVGAGI. V lost 0 bases, J lost 5 bases, and 8 bases lay in between. CDR3 region: CASSYSRYDEQYF. Written as DNA, the CDR3 is TGTGCCAGCAGTTACTCGAGGTATGACGAGCAGTACTTC.

V usage is TRBV7-2 and J usage is TRBJ2-5; 9 bases match TRBD1. V gave up 5 bases and J gave up 4 bases; unmatched junction bases: 5. The CDR3 sequence is 14 residues long. Germline loops: CDR1 SGHTA, CDR2 FQGNSA. The CDR3 DNA sequence: TGTGCCAGCAGCGAGGACAGGGGAAGAGAGACCCAGTACTTC. Amino acid sequence: CASSEDRGRETQYF.

The chain employs TRBV30 and TRBJ1-3; no clear D. This CDR3 has 12 residues. Germline lookup yields CDR1 GTSNPN and CDR2 SVGIG (reference sequence). The V end lost 6 bases, the J end lost 0 bases, and 6 bases lay between the germline ends. The CDR3 region has the DNA TGTGCCTGCCACGGCTCTGGAAACACCATATATTTT. Amino acid sequence: CACHGSGNTIYF. Using reference TRBV30 and TRBJ1-3 for the parts outside the CDR3, the full variable domain is SQTIHQWPATLVQPVGSPLSLECTVEGTSNPNLYWYRQAAGRGLQLLFYSVGIGQISSEVPQNLSASRPQDRQFILSSKKLLLSDSGFYLCACHGSGNTIYFGEGSWLTVV.

The J gene is TRBJ1-4, the V gene TRBV7-2; D ambiguous. The CDR3 loop spans 18 amino acids. Deletions cut 1 base from V and 1 base from J, with 16 bases between. Germline CDR1 is SGHTA and CDR2 is FQGNSA. The CDR3 DNA follows: TGTGCCAGCAGCTTAGTGGGCTGGGGAGAGGTAACTAATGAAAAACTGTTTTTT. It translates to CASSLVGWGEVTNEKLFF.

The chain has TRBV7-2 and TRBJ1-2; possible D gene TRBD1, 5 bases. Trimming shortened V by 3 bases and J by 2 bases, and 10 bases separated the two germline ends. The CDR3 consists of 14 residues. Germline CDR1 reads SGHTA; CDR2 reads FQGNSA. This CDR3 reads CASSFQGMNYGYTF. CDR3 bases: TGTGCCAGCAGCTTCCAGGGAATGAACTATGGCTACACCTTC.

The chain joins TRBV4-3 to TRBJ2-3; 10 nucleotides line up with TRBD2. With V trimmed by 1 base and J by 0 bases, 7 bases remained unmatched. The CDR3 is 18 residues long. Germline V gene lookup returns CDR1 LGHNA and CDR2 YSLEER. In DNA, the CDR3 is TGCGCCAGCAGCCAAGTTAGCGGGGGGCTCTCTAGCACAGATACGCAGTATTTT. This sequence encodes CASSQVSGGLSSTDTQYF.

This CDR3 is CASSRQGENTEAFF. In nucleotides, the CDR3 is TGTGCCAGCAGTCGACAGGGGGAGAACACTGAAGCTTTCTTT. The chain couples TRBV6-2 or TRBV6-3 to TRBJ1-1; 9 bases map to TRBD1. Germline CDR1 and CDR2: MNHEY and SVGEGT. V lost 5 bases and J lost 1; bases outside the gene matches: 2. The CDR3 runs 14 residues.

The rearrangement uses TRBV2 and TRBJ1-2; D uncertain. V was pared by 8 bases and J by 2 bases, with 12 bases between. The germline gives CDR1 SNHLY, CDR2 FYNNEI. This CDR3 region has 13 residues. CDR3 loop: CASGTSLNYGYTF. DNA for the CDR3: TGTGCCAGCGGTACCAGTTTGAACTATGGCTACACCTTC.